This entry features one T cell receptor (beta chain) sequence. What it recognizes is unknown. These data are taken from a study of cytomegalovirus exposure and HLA in healthy donors. For the study at large: Early released data had 65 million to 100 million unique TCRs, all coming from HLA-typed donors. Points from the study as a whole: In a later analysis, HLA-C alleles had the fewest associated TCRs, DRB1 alleles the most. V- and J-gene trimming of TCR beta was linked (in a later analysis) to a missense DCLRE1C variant.

PCR was performed using 60 Vbeta and 13 Jbeta primers. The method was immunoSEQ multiplex PCR; TCRdb's version includes in-frame clones alone and lacks a portion of them. Listed are under 90,000 clones; about 16% falls within the top ten. This CDR3 is 15 amino acids long. Germline CDR1 and CDR2: MNHEY and SMNVEV (reference sequence). The TCR originated in a man aged 45-65 years in good health and CMV-seropositive. The chain combines TRBV27 with TRBJ2-5, with 8 nucleotides matching TRBD1. The J call may be faulty, since TRBJ2-7 better matches the DNA end. The sample taken for sequencing was PBMCs. CDR3 nucleotides: TGTGCCAGCAGTTCTTCCGACAGGGGTCTCTACGAGCAGTACTTC. Protein product: CASSSSDRGLYEQYF.